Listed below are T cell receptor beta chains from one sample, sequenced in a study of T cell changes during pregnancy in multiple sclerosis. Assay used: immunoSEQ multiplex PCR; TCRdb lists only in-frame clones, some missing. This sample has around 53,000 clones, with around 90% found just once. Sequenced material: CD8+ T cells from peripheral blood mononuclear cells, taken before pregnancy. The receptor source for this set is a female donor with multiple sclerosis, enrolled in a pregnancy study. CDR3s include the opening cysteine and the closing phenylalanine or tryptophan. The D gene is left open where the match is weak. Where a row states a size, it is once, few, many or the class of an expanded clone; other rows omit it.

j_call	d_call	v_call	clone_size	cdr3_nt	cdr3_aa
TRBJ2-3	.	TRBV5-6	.	TGTGCCAGCAGCGGATTGGGAGCAGATACGCAGTATTTT	CASSGLGADTQYF
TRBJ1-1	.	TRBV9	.	TGTGCCAGCCGGGGAGGGGCAGAGGGTGAAGCTTTCTTT	CASRGGAEGEAFF
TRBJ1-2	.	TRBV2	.	TGTGCCAGCAGTGAAGGTATACGGAACTATGGCTACACCTTC	CASSEGIRNYGYTF
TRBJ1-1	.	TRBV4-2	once	TGTGCCAGCAGCACCTTACAGGGAGCTTTCTTT	CASSTLQGAFF
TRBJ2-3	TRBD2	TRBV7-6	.	TGTGCCAGCAGCTTAGGCGGGGGGGACTTGGACACGCAGTATTTT	CASSLGGGDLDTQYF
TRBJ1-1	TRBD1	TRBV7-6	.	TGTGCCAGCAGCCTTCGGACAGGGGGCCTGAATGAAGCTTTCTTT	CASSLRTGGLNEAFF
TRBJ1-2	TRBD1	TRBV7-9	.	TGTGCCAGCAGACCGGAACAGGGGGCCGGCTATGGCTACACCTTC	CASRPEQGAGYGYTF
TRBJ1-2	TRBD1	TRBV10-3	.	TGTGCCATCAGTGAGGAGACAGGGATGTTCTATGGCTACACCTTC	CAISEETGMFYGYTF
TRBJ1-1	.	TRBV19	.	TGTGCCAGTAGTATAGGGACAGTTGTTGAAGCTTTCTTT	CASSIGTVVEAFF
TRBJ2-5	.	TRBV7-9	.	TGTGCCAGCAGCGGACAGAAAGAGACCCAGTACTTC	CASSGQKETQYF
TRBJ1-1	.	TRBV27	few	TGTGCCAGCAGTTGGGCATTGAACACTGAAGCTTTCTTT	CASSWALNTEAFF
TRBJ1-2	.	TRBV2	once	TGTGCCAGCAGTCGTAGACAGGAGATCAACTATGGCTACACCTTC	CASSRRQEINYGYTF
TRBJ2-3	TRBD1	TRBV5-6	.	TGTGCCAGCAGCTTAGGGACAGGGGGTGGAGATACGCAGTATTTT	CASSLGTGGGDTQYF
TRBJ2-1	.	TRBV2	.	TGTGCCAGCGGTCGAAAACTACCATCCGAGCTCTTC	CASGRKLPSELF
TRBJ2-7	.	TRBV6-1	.	TGTGCCAGCAGCGAAGGGCCCACAGGGTTCGGCGGCTACGAGCAGTACTTC	CASSEGPTGFGGYEQYF
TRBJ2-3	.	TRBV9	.	TGTGCCAGCAGCGGCGGGGATACGCAGTATTTT	CASSGGDTQYF
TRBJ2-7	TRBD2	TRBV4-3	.	TGCGCCAGCAGCCAAGATTCTAGCGGATACGAGCAGTACTTC	CASSQDSSGYEQYF
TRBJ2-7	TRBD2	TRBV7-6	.	TGTGCCAGCAGCCCAGGACTAGGGGACCTTTACGAGCAGTACTTC	CASSPGLGDLYEQYF
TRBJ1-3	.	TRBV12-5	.	TGTGCTAGTGGTTTGAGCCCTTCTGGAAACACCATATATTTT	CASGLSPSGNTIYF
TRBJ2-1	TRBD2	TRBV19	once	TGTGCCAGTAGTCCGGGACTAGCCGACAATGAGCAGTTCTTC	CASSPGLADNEQFF
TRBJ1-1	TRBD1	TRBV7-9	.	TGTGCCAGCAGCTTACTGGACAGGAGCATGAACACTGAAGCTTTCTTT	CASSLLDRSMNTEAFF
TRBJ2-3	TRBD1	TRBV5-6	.	TGTGCCAGCGGCTTCCCCACAGGGGGAAGAGATACGCAGTATTTT	CASGFPTGGRDTQYF
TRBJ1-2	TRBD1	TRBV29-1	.	TGCAGCGTCAGAGACAGGGTAGAAGGCTACACCTTC	CSVRDRVEGYTF
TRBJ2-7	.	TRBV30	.	TGTGCCTGGATTGACAGCGAAGGCTACGAGCAGTACTTC	CAWIDSEGYEQYF
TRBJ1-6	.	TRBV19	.	TGTGCCAGTAGTATAGGCTCGGACTACTATAATTCACCCCTCCACTTT	CASSIGSDYYNSPLHF
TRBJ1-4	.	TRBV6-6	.	TGTGCCAGCAGTTCGGTCCAGGGGACTAATGAAAAACTGTTTTTT	CASSSVQGTNEKLFF
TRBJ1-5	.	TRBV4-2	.	TGTGCCAGCAGCCAAGATCAGCACAGTACCAATCAGCCCCAGCATTTT	CASSQDQHSTNQPQHF
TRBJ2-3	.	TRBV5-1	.	TGCGCCAGCAGCTACGGGACTCAAGGAACAGATACGCAGTATTTT	CASSYGTQGTDTQYF
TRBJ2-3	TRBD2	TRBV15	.	TGTGCCACCAGCAGCCCCGGGGGGGGAGAAGATACGCAGTATTTT	CATSSPGGGEDTQYF
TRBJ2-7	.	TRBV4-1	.	TGCGCCAGCAGCGAAGGAGCCTCCTACGAGCAGTACTTC	CASSEGASYEQYF
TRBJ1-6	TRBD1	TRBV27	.	TGTGCCAGCCTGGGTTGGGACAGTCCCTTCTCACCCCTCCACTTT	CASLGWDSPFSPLHF
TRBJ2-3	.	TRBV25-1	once	TGTGCCAGCAGTGAAACTATGGGGCGGCCCGGCACAGATACGCAGTATTTT	CASSETMGRPGTDTQYF
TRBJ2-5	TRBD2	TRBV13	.	TGTGCCAGCAGCCAGCGGGGTGAAGAGACCCAGTACTTC	CASSQRGEETQYF
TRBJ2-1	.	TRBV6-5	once	TGTGCCAGCAGCGAGAGCTCCTACAATGAGCAGTTCTTC	CASSESSYNEQFF
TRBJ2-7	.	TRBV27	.	TGTGCCAGCAAACAGGGGGGGCCCCACGAGCAGTACTTC	CASKQGGPHEQYF
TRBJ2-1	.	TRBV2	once	TGTGCCAGCGTGGGGGGCTCCTACAATGAGCAGTTCTTC	CASVGGSYNEQFF
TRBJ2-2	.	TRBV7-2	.	TGTGCCAGCAGCTTAGCGGACTACGGCACCGGGGAGCTGTTTTTT	CASSLADYGTGELFF
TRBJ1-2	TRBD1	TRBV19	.	TGTGCCAGTAGTCCCGGGACAGGGACGGACTATGGCTACACCTTC	CASSPGTGTDYGYTF
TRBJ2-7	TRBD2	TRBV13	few	TGTGCCAGCAGCCCTCCCATAGGGACTAGCGGGTTGGTGGGAAGCTACGAGCAGTACTTC	CASSPPIGTSGLVGSYEQYF
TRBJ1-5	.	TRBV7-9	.	TGTGCCAGCAGCTTGGGGGCTCTGGATCCCCAGCATTTT	CASSLGALDPQHF
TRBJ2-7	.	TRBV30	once	TGTGCCTGGAGTGGGGCCCCCCTCGAGCAGTACTTC	CAWSGAPLEQYF
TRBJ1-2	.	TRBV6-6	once	TGTGCCAGCAGTTACCCAGGGGCAGATGGCTACACCTTC	CASSYPGADGYTF
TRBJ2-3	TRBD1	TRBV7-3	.	TGTGCCAGCAGCGATACCGGGACAGGGTCGGATACGCAGTATTTT	CASSDTGTGSDTQYF
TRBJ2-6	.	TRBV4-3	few	TGCGCCAGCAGCCAAGTCGTGAGCTCGTCTGGGGCCAACGTCCTGACTTTC	CASSQVVSSSGANVLTF
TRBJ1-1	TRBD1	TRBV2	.	TGTGCCAGCAGTTCACCGACAGGGCAGAACACTGAAGCTTTCTTT	CASSSPTGQNTEAFF